These 13 T cell receptor beta chains share one sample of origin, sequenced in a study of blood T cells in healthy people across ages. With a J-beta primer mix and a sample-barcoded 5' primer, a second PCR ran about 6 to 11 cycles. TCRdb analysed the 5' RACE reads with MiXCR anew, one entry per CDR3 protein. The data contain about 1.8 million distinct CDR3 sequences, 49% of them singletons. The specimen sequenced was blood. Every receptor here comes from a woman in her thirties or forties in good health.

This clonotype was observed a few times. This chain uses TRBV6-6 with TRBJ2-7, with D perhaps TRBD2 (6 bases). Per the germline V gene, CDR1 is MNHNY and CDR2 is SVGAGI (reference sequence). The CDR3 has 16 residues. Trimming pared 2 bases from V and 5 bases from J, leaving 19 bases between. As DNA, the CDR3 is TGTGCCAGCAGTTACCGGGTCCTGGGGGGTAAGAACGAGCAGTACTTC. Its translation: CASSYRVLGGKNEQYF.

The chain joins TRBV2 to TRBJ2-1; D may correspond to TRBD1 or TRBD2 (5 bases each). Germline V gene sequence: CDR1 SNHLY, CDR2 FYNNEI. Deletions cut 6 bases from V and 1 base from J, with 10 bases between. This CDR3 comprises 14 residues. DNA for the CDR3: TGTGCCAGCAGGCCCAGGGAGTCCTACAATGAGCAGTTCTTC. This gives the protein CASRPRESYNEQFF.

The chain uses TRBV20-1 and TRBJ2-1; the D is unclear. The J call is uncertain, as TRBJ2-7 better fits the DNA end. This CDR3 is 14 amino acids long. Germline V gene lookup returns CDR1 DFQATT and CDR2 SNEGSKA (reference sequence). The DNA for the CDR3 is TGCAGTGCTAGAGGTCCGGACCCCTACAATGAGCAGTACTTC. Translating gives CSARGPDPYNEQYF.

This rearrangement joins TRBV3-1 to TRBJ2-6; D perhaps matches TRBD2 (6 bases). Germline V CDR1 and CDR2: LGHDT, YNNKEL (reference sequence). Deletions cut 1 base from V and 2 bases from J, with 9 bases between. The CDR3 length is 16 residues. Here the CDR3 reads CASSQAGGTGANVLTF. The CDR3 DNA is TGTGCCAGCAGCCAAGCGGGCGGGACTGGGGCCAACGTCCTGACTTTC.

The chain recombines TRBV10-2 with TRBJ2-7; 7 nucleotides line up with TRBD1. Germline assignment: CDR1 WSHSY and CDR2 SAAADI. CDR3 size: 14 residues. J was trimmed by 11 bases and V by 9 bases; bases with no gene match: 19. The CDR3 loop is CASTAPSGGETEYV. CDR3 DNA sequence: TGCGCCAGTACGGCTCCCTCAGGGGGAGAGACCGAGTACGTC.

This clonotype has a handful of counts. The genes are TRBV4-1 and TRBJ1-2; no clear D. Germline V gene data show CDR1 as MGHRA and CDR2 as YSYEKL. Trimming pared 6 bases from V and 8 bases from J, leaving 16 bases between. The CDR3 spans 13 residues. CDR3 DNA sequence: TGCGCCAGCAGAGACCAAAGGGCAGGCGGCTACACCTTC. Translation: CASRDQRAGGYTF.

V is TRBV19 and J is TRBJ2-1, with D unresolved. The CDR3 sequence is 15 residues long. V lost 1 base and J lost 5, with 12 bases in between. Per the germline V gene, CDR1 is LNHDA and CDR2 is SQIVND (reference sequence). The CDR3 here is CASSIALGVNNEQFF. The CDR3 DNA follows: TGTGCCAGTAGTATAGCCCTAGGTGTCAACAATGAGCAGTTCTTC.

The genes are TRBV6-2 or TRBV6-3 and TRBJ2-5; possibly TRBD2 for D (7 bases). V lost 7 bases to trimming and J lost 1 base, with 19 bases between them. The germline gives CDR1 MNHEY, CDR2 SVGEGT. The CDR3 is 16 residues long. This CDR3 reads CASKYGRGRPQETQYF. The CDR3 nucleotides read TGTGCCAGCAAATATGGGAGGGGGAGACCCCAAGAGACCCAGTACTTC.

This sequence joins TRBV24-1 and TRBJ2-1; 7 bases are shared with TRBD2. Trimming at V came to 6 bases and at J to 12 bases, leaving 16 bases not matched to a gene. The CDR3 loop spans 15 amino acids. Germline values: CDR1 KGHDR, CDR2 SFDVKD. In nucleotides, the CDR3 is TGTGCCACCAGTTCCGGCGGGGGAAGCCTGAGGGGGCAGTTCTTC. This encodes CATSSGGGSLRGQFF.

The genes are TRBV4-1 and TRBJ2-7, with D possibly TRBD1 on 6 matching bases. V lost 4 bases and J 5 bases, leaving 9 bases between the germline ends. The germline CDR1 and CDR2 sequences are MGHRA and YSYEKL. The CDR3 consists of 12 residues. The CDR3 reads CASSPDRNEQYF. The DNA for the CDR3 is TGCGCCAGCAGCCCTGACAGGAACGAGCAGTACTTC.

This clonotype was seen only a few times. The V and J genes are TRBV21-1 and TRBJ2-5; the table calls TRBD1, which could not be checked here. TRBV21-1 is a listed pseudogene. This CDR3 is 16 amino acids long. This chain's CDR3 is CARRPRRTGIQETQYF. CDR3 nucleotides: TGTGCCCGGCGTCCCCGTCGGACAGGGATTCAAGAGACCCAGTACTTC.

The chain combines TRBV9 with TRBJ2-1; possibly TRBD1 or TRBD2 for D (5 bases each). This CDR3 has 14 amino acids. The germline gives CDR1 SGDLS, CDR2 YYNGEE. V lost 0 bases and J 7 bases, leaving 11 bases between the germline ends. This CDR3 is CASSVVAGSNEQFF. CDR3 bases: TGTGCCAGCAGCGTAGTCGCAGGGAGTAATGAGCAGTTCTTC.

This clonotype occurred a few times. The rearrangement links TRBV29-1 to TRBJ2-5, with 7 bases aligning to TRBD1. V shed 6 bases, J shed 7 bases, and the junction held 8 bases outside the gene matches. The CDR3 has 12 amino acids. Germline V lookup: CDR1 SQVTM, CDR2 ANQGSEA. This chain's CDR3 is CSVGTDLGTQYF. CDR3 nucleotide sequence: TGCAGCGTCGGGACAGACTTGGGGACCCAGTACTTC.